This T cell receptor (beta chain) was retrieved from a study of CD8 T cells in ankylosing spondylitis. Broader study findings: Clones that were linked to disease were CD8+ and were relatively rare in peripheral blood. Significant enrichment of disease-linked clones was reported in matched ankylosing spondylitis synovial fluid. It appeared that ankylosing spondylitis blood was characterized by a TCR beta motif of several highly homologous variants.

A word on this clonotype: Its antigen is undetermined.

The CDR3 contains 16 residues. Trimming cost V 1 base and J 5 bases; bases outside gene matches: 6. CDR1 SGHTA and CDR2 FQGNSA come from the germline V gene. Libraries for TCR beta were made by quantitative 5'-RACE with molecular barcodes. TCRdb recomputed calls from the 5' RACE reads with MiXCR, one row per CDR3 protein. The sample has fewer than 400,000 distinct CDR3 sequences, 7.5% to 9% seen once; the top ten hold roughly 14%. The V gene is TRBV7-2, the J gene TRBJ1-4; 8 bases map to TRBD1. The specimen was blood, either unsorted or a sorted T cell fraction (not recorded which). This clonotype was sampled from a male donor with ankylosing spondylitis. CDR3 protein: CASSLDRTGRNEKLFF. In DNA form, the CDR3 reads TGTGCCAGCAGCTTAGATCGGACAGGGAGGAATGAAAAACTGTTTTTT. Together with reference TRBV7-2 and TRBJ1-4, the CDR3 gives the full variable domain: GAGVSQSPSNKVTEKGKDVELRCDPISGHTALYWYRQSLGQGLEFLIYFQGNSAPDKSGLPSDRFSAERTGGSVSTLTIQRTQQEDSAVYLCASSLDRTGRNEKLFFGSGTQLSVL.